A selection of T cell receptor beta chains follows, all from one sample in a study of cytomegalovirus exposure and HLA in healthy donors. Repertoires were generated with immunoSEQ multiplex PCR, while TCRdb's copy carries only in-frame clones and drops some. The sample yields 120,000 or so clones, less than 80% seen once. The sample taken for sequencing was PBMCs. The receptors originated from a woman in her fifties or sixties in good health and CMV-seronegative. Each CDR3 is given with its conserved first and last residue. The D gene is left open where the match is weak. The size of a clone is reported for some rows only, either as once, few or many, or as a class for expanded clones.

v_call	j_call	clone_size	d_call	cdr3_nt	cdr3_aa
TRBV5-8	TRBJ1-1	.	TRBD1	TGTGCCAGCAGCGCCCGGACAGGGTTTGAAGCTTTCTTT	CASSARTGFEAFF
TRBV11-2	TRBJ1-2	few	.	TGTGCCAGCAGTACCGGCAGGATGGGCAACTATGGCTACACCTTC	CASSTGRMGNYGYTF
TRBV30	TRBJ1-1	.	TRBD1	TGTGCCTGGAACCCTGGACAGGGGAACACTGAAGCTTTCTTT	CAWNPGQGNTEAFF
TRBV7-3	TRBJ2-4	.	.	TGTGCCAGCAGCTCCGGAGCTCCCTTAGCCAAAAACATTCAGTACTTC	CASSSGAPLAKNIQYF
TRBV19	TRBJ2-2	few	.	TGTGCCAGTAGTAGGGGCCGGAACACCGGGGAGCTGTTTTTT	CASSRGRNTGELFF
TRBV6-4	TRBJ2-2	.	.	TGTGCCAGCAGGACACAGGACACCGGGGAGCTGTTTTTT	CASRTQDTGELFF
TRBV13	TRBJ2-2	.	.	TGTGCCAGCACCCGAGAATGGTTCAGGGGGAACACCGGGGAGCTGTTTTTT	CASTREWFRGNTGELFF
TRBV28	TRBJ1-5	few	.	TGTGCCAGCGGTAGCGGCCGGAGCAATCAGCCCCAGCATTTT	CASGSGRSNQPQHF
TRBV7-6	TRBJ2-2	.	.	TGTGCCAGCAGCTTACATTTCCTAGGCGGGGAGCTGTTTTTT	CASSLHFLGGELFF
TRBV28	TRBJ2-2	.	TRBD2	TGTGCCAGCAGGCCGGGGGGTGTCGGGGAGCTGTTTTTT	CASRPGGVGELFF
TRBV5-5	TRBJ2-7	.	TRBD1	TGTGCCAGCAGTCTTCAGGGGGCCTACGAGCAGTACTTC	CASSLQGAYEQYF
TRBV19	TRBJ2-3	few	.	TGTGCAGTCTTGGCGGGATATATGGATACGCAGTATTTT	CAVLAGYMDTQYF
TRBV6-6	TRBJ2-7	.	TRBD1	TGTGCCAGCAGTGAGGACAGGGAAATCTACGAGCAGTACTTC	CASSEDREIYEQYF
TRBV5-1	TRBJ2-3	.	.	TGCGCCAGCAGCGTAAAATACACAGATACGCAGTATTTT	CASSVKYTDTQYF
TRBV1	TRBJ2-7	few	.	TGCACCGGCCTTAGGGCGGGGGGCACCTACGAGCAGTACTTC	CTGLRAGGTYEQYF
TRBV5-5	TRBJ2-2	.	TRBD2	TGTGCCAGCAGCGCAGGGACTAGCGGGAGATCCGGGGAGCTGTTTTTT	CASSAGTSGRSGELFF